The 4 T cell receptor beta chains presented below share a single source sample, sequenced in a study of T-cell memory formation after mild COVID-19. Via MiXCR, TCRdb re-called the 5' RACE reads, giving one row per CDR3 protein. The data contain 350,000 to 450,000 distinct CDR3 sequences, 25% to 30% of them seen just once; the ten biggest clones take up about 14%. Material: PBMCs or a T cell subset sorted from them (not recorded which). Every receptor here comes from an adult woman who had mild COVID-19 (a few samples of this study predate the infection). Cell type and time point are not known.

This clonotype was counted between two and nine times. The chain couples TRBV5-1 to TRBJ1-5; unclear D gene. Germline CDR1 and CDR2: SGHRS and YFSETQ. With 0 bases removed from V and 5 bases from J, the gap between germline ends came to 12 bases. The CDR3 is 15 amino acids. The CDR3 loop is CASSLVPGADQPQHF. The CDR3 nucleotides are TGCGCCAGCAGCTTGGTTCCGGGTGCGGATCAGCCCCAGCATTTT.

This clonotype showed up just a few times. The chain has TRBV10-3 and TRBJ2-7; tentatively, D is TRBD1 or TRBD2 (6 bases each). The length of the CDR3 is 13 residues. V was clipped by 6 bases and J by 4 bases, with 13 bases between them. In germline, CDR1 is ENHRY, CDR2 SYGVKD. In DNA, the CDR3 is TGTGCCATCAGGGGGGGCGGGATTTACGAGCAGTACTTC. Translated, it gives CAIRGGGIYEQYF.

This chain uses TRBV10-3 with TRBJ1-2; D is undetermined. The germline V and J ends were trimmed by 3 bases and 2 bases, with 4 bases remaining between them. This CDR3 spans 12 amino acids. Per the germline V gene, CDR1 is ENHRY and CDR2 is SYGVKD. The CDR3 sequence is CAISDGNYGYTF. CDR3 DNA sequence: TGTGCCATCAGTGACGGGAACTATGGCTACACCTTC.

The chain links TRBV12-3 or TRBV12-4 to TRBJ2-7, with 7 bases fitting TRBD2. V shed 6 bases and J 7 bases; nucleotides not matched to a gene: 3. This CDR3 has 11 amino acids. Here the CDR3 DNA reads TGTGCCAGCAGCTGGGGGGGGGAGCAGTACTTC. As protein: CASSWGGEQYF.